This TCR beta chain is from a study of blood T cells in healthy people across ages. Whole-study results and caveats: In older individuals, TCR beta diversity per million T cells was lower, falling roughly linearly with age. In the absence of known donor CMV status, changes in expanded clonotypes were possibly confounded. Both higher diversity and more naive CD4+ cells marked long-lived donors when set against aged donors.

Isolated PBMCs totaled at least 7 million in each sample. In regard to this clonotype: Its cognate antigen is unknown.

V was shortened by 0 bases and J by 9 bases, with 9 bases between the two germline ends. The germline V gene has CDR1 SNHLY and CDR2 FYNNEI. This CDR3 spans 13 amino acids. For the second PCR, which ran for about 6 to 11 cycles, a sample-barcoded 5' primer and a J-beta primer mix were used. TCRdb itself ran the 5' RACE reads through MiXCR, one entry per CDR3 protein. This sample carries more than 650,000 distinct CDR3 sequences, roughly 53% of them seen once, and the ten largest clones take roughly two fifths. This TCR was sampled from a man at least 80 years old in good health. This chain joins TRBV2 and TRBJ2-1; D call uncertain. The material sequenced was blood. The chain's CDR3 is CASSEAGPTEQFF. The CDR3 nucleotides read TGTGCCAGCAGTGAAGCAGGACCCACTGAGCAGTTCTTC.